This T cell receptor (beta chain) was sequenced during a study of tumor-infiltrating lymphocytes in primary liver carcinoma. Trimming pared 3 bases from V and 1 base from J, leaving 12 bases between. The CDR3 spans 15 residues. The authors took blood RNA from unsorted whole blood and also extracted germline DNA. Chronic HBV infection, untreated so far, was present in the patients. Ten or more counts support this clonotype. TCR beta cDNA was reverse-transcribed from 400 to 500 ng of total RNA. The reaction used a constant-region primer and ProtoScript II reverse transcriptase. Library construction for TCR beta comprised three nested multiplex PCR rounds performed with slightly modified ARM-PCR. TRBV1-TRBV30 forward primers paired with a C-beta reverse primer were used in the first two PCR rounds, which ran approximately 10 cycles each. TCRdb analysed the multiplex PCR reads with MiXCR anew, one entry per CDR3 protein. This table holds some 320,000 distinct CDR3 sequences, 65% found once.

This rearrangement joins TRBV12-3 or TRBV12-4 to TRBJ1-1; weak D call: TRBD1 (5 bases). Sequencing input: peripheral blood. The source is a man aged 40-49 years with primary liver carcinoma and hepatitis B virus infection. The CDR3 loop reads CASSLSEQGNTEAFF. CDR3 sequence (DNA): TGTGCCAGCAGTTTGAGTGAGCAGGGGAACACTGAAGCTTTCTTT.